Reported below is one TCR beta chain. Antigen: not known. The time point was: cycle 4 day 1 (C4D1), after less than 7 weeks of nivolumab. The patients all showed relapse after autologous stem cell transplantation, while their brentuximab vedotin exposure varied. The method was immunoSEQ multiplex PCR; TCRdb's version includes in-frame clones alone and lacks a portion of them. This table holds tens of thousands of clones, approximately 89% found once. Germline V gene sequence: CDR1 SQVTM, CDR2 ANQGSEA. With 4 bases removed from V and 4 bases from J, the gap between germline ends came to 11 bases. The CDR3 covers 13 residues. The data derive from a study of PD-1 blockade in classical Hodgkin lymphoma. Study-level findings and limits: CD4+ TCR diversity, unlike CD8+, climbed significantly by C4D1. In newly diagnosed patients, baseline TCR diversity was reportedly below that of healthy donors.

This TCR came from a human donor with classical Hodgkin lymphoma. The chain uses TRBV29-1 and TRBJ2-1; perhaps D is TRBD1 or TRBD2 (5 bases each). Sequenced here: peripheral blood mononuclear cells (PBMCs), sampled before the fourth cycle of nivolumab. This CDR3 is CSVARGAYNEQFF. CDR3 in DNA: TGCAGCGTTGCCAGAGGGGCATACAATGAGCAGTTCTTC.